This TCR beta chain originates from a study of blood T cell repertoires in COVID-19. Study-level information: There were acute and convalescent COVID-19 samples, and they came from the United States, Italy and Spain.

Sequenced by immunoSEQ multiplex PCR; TCRdb stores in-frame clones only, minus some. The data show 150,000 to 180,000 clones, approximately 90% seen once. The germline V and J ends were trimmed by 0 bases and 5 bases, with 4 bases remaining between them. The CDR3 totals 12 residues. Per germline, CDR1 SGHNT and CDR2 YENEEA. The gene calls are TRBV11-3 and TRBJ2-5; D ambiguous. This clonotype was obtained from a woman in her thirties or forties with acute or convalescent COVID-19. The source material was peripheral blood. CDR3 protein: CASSLDGETQYF. Here the CDR3 DNA reads TGTGCCAGCAGCTTAGATGGCGAGACCCAGTACTTC.